These T cell receptor beta chains were read from a single sample in a study of OX40 agonist ivuxolimab in advanced cancers. The repertoire was sequenced with immunoSEQ multiplex PCR; TCRdb's copy has only in-frame clones and lacks some. Of around 100,000 clones listed, around 93% were seen once; the top ten hold roughly 0.53%. The sample consisted of CD4+ or CD8+ T cells sorted from blood, taken in a trial of the OX40 agonist ivuxolimab. The receptors here all came from an adult with an advanced solid tumor such as melanoma, head and neck, liver or kidney cancer. Both conserved end residues are part of each CDR3. D genes are given only for firm matches. Clone sizes are given selectively: once, few, many, or a class where the clone is expanded.

clone size,V gene,J gene,D gene,CDR3 DNA,CDR3 protein
-,TRBV27,TRBJ2-2,-,TGTGCCAGCCGAATCAAGTGGAGCACCGGGGAGCTGTTTTTT,CASRIKWSTGELFF
-,TRBV19,TRBJ1-1,TRBD1,TGTGCCAGTAGTATAGGCCAACTCTTACAGGGGCCCACGGAGATGAACACTGAAGCTTTCTTT,CASSIGQLLQGPTEMNTEAFF
-,TRBV5-5,TRBJ1-4,-,TGTGCCAGCTCTTGGGGTATGGATGAAAAACTGTTTTTT,CASSWGMDEKLFF
-,TRBV5-1,TRBJ2-5,-,TGCGCCAGCAGCTTGGACCGGGGGGAGACCCAGTACTTC,CASSLDRGETQYF
-,TRBV2,TRBJ2-3,TRBD2,TGTGCCAGCGGGCGGGAGAGTGATACGCAGTATTTT,CASGRESDTQYF
once,TRBV28,TRBJ2-7,-,TGTGCCAGCAGTCCCCTACACGGCGAGCAGTACTTC,CASSPLHGEQYF
-,TRBV5-1,TRBJ2-7,TRBD1,TGCGCCAGCAGCCGAGACAGGGGGCGAACCTACGAGCAGTACTTC,CASSRDRGRTYEQYF
-,TRBV6-7,TRBJ2-7,-,TGTGCCAGCACGTCGTGCGTTGGCTGCTACGAGCAGTACTTC,CASTSCVGCYEQYF
-,TRBV7-2,TRBJ2-4,TRBD2,TGTGCCAGCAGCCTAGCGGGAATGACCAAAAACATTCAGTACTTC,CASSLAGMTKNIQYF
-,TRBV7-2,TRBJ2-3,-,TGTGCCAGCAGTTTGACCGGGACTGCCCGCACAGATACGCAGTATTTT,CASSLTGTARTDTQYF
-,TRBV6-1,TRBJ1-1,TRBD1,TGTGCCAGCAGCAGGGGGGGGATGAACACTGAAGCTTTCTTT,CASSRGGMNTEAFF
-,TRBV11-3,TRBJ2-5,-,TGTGCCAGCAGCTTAGGTTTCGGCCCGAAGTCGGAGACCCAGTACTTC,CASSLGFGPKSETQYF
-,TRBV5-6,TRBJ1-5,-,TGTGCCAGCAGCTTGGGGGACAACAATCAGCCCCAGCATTTT,CASSLGDNNQPQHF
-,TRBV2,TRBJ2-3,TRBD2,TGTGCCAGCAAAGGGGCTAGCGGAGATACGCAGTATTTT,CASKGASGDTQYF
-,TRBV28,TRBJ2-7,-,TGTGCCAGCAGGCCCCCAGGGCTCGTCGCCTACGAGCAGTACTTC,CASRPPGLVAYEQYF
-,TRBV19,TRBJ1-1,-,TGTGCCAGTAGTATAGGTAGGGGCACTGAAGCTTTCTTT,CASSIGRGTEAFF
-,TRBV6-5,TRBJ2-7,TRBD1,TGTGCCAGCAGATATGGACAGGGGGCTGTCTACGAGCAGTACTTC,CASRYGQGAVYEQYF
-,TRBV5-6,TRBJ2-5,-,TGTGCCAGCAGCTTGCGTGCGGGATGGTACCAAGAGACCCAGTACTTC,CASSLRAGWYQETQYF
-,TRBV28,TRBJ2-2,TRBD1,TGTGCCAGCAGTTTGCGACAGGGTAACACCGGGGAGCTGTTTTTT,CASSLRQGNTGELFF
-,TRBV7-2,TRBJ1-5,TRBD1,TGTGCCAGCAGCGAGACAGGGTGGCAGCCCCAGCATTTT,CASSETGWQPQHF
-,TRBV6-1,TRBJ1-2,TRBD1,TGTGCCAGCAGTGAAGACGACAGGGGGAACTATGGCTACACCTTC,CASSEDDRGNYGYTF
-,TRBV7-9,TRBJ2-7,-,TGTGCCAGCAGCTTAGAAAACGGACCCTACGAGCAGTACTTC,CASSLENGPYEQYF
-,TRBV10-3,TRBJ1-1,-,TGTGCCATCAGTGAGTCCCCCCCAGGCTACACTGAAGCTTTCTTT,CAISESPPGYTEAFF
-,TRBV5-4,TRBJ2-7,-,TGTGCCAGCAGCTTGAACAGACGCTACGAGCAGTACTTC,CASSLNRRYEQYF
-,TRBV28,TRBJ2-1,-,TGTGCCAGCAGACTAGGAGGAACCAATGAGCAGTTCTTC,CASRLGGTNEQFF
-,TRBV29-1,TRBJ2-1,TRBD1,TGCAGCGTTGAGGGACAGGGCTACAATGAGCAGTTCTTC,CSVEGQGYNEQFF
-,TRBV6-1,TRBJ2-3,TRBD1,TGTGCCAGCAGTTCGGGACAGGGAAAATCAGATACGCAGTATTTT,CASSSGQGKSDTQYF
-,TRBV4-3,TRBJ2-7,-,TGCGCCAGCAGCCAAGATTTTAGCGAGACCTACGAGCAGTACTTC,CASSQDFSETYEQYF
-,TRBV7-2,TRBJ1-5,-,TGTGCCAGCAGACGATCAGGGGCAGGGAATCAGCCCCAGCATTTT,CASRRSGAGNQPQHF
once,TRBV18,TRBJ1-1,-,TGTGCCAGCTCACTGGCGGGACTGAACACTGAAGCTTTCTTT,CASSLAGLNTEAFF
-,TRBV27,TRBJ1-6,-,TGTGCCAGCAGTTTATGGGCCCGGAGCTCCTATAATTCACCCCTCCACTTT,CASSLWARSSYNSPLHF
once,TRBV7-8,TRBJ2-4,-,TGTGCCAGCAGTCCTCCGGGACAGCGGGTTGGCCAGTACTTC,CASSPPGQRVGQYF
once,TRBV7-3,TRBJ2-6,-,TGTGCCAGCAGCCCCGCTGGGGCCAACGTCCTGACTTTC,CASSPAGANVLTF
-,TRBV6-1,TRBJ2-7,TRBD1,TGTGCCAGCACCAGGACAGGGGGTAATTACGAGCAGTACTTC,CASTRTGGNYEQYF
-,TRBV29-1,TRBJ2-1,-,TGCAGCGTGTACTCTTACAATGAGCAGTTCTTC,CSVYSYNEQFF
-,TRBV25-1,TRBJ2-1,TRBD2,TGTGCCAGCAGGCCTTCAGCGGGAGGTTACAATGAGCAGTTCTTC,CASRPSAGGYNEQFF
few,TRBV5-1,TRBJ1-3,TRBD1,TGCGCCAGCAGCTTGGAGACAGGGGTAATCTCTGGAAACACCATATATTTT,CASSLETGVISGNTIYF
-,TRBV7-2,TRBJ1-1,-,TGTGCCAGCAGCTTAGGGTCGAAAACCAACACTGAAGCTTTCTTT,CASSLGSKTNTEAFF
-,TRBV6-1,TRBJ2-6,-,TGTGCCAGCAGTGGCATTCCCGGGACTGCCTCTGGGGCCAACGTCCTGACTTTC,CASSGIPGTASGANVLTF
-,TRBV7-9,TRBJ1-1,-,TGTGCCAGCAGCCCCGGGCGTGAAGCTTTCTTT,CASSPGREAFF
-,TRBV6-6,TRBJ2-5,TRBD1,TGTGCCAGCAGGACAGGGTTGGGGGAGACCCAGTACTTC,CASRTGLGETQYF
-,TRBV5-1,TRBJ2-2,-,TGCGCCAGCCGCGGGGAAAGGGGAACCGGGGAGCTGTTTTTT,CASRGERGTGELFF
-,TRBV19,TRBJ2-4,-,TGTGCCAGTAGTCAGGGGAGGGGCCAAGACATTCAGTACTTC,CASSQGRGQDIQYF
few,TRBV14,TRBJ2-1,-,TGTGCCAGCAGCCTCAGATTGGGGGTTGGCAATGAGCAGTTCTTC,CASSLRLGVGNEQFF
-,TRBV27,TRBJ2-7,-,TGTGCCAGCAGCCCCTTTACCGCCTCTACCTACGAGCAGTACTTC,CASSPFTASTYEQYF
-,TRBV4-3,TRBJ2-1,TRBD2,TGCGCCAGCAGCCGTACCCTTCCTGGGGGGGTGTCCTACAATGAGCAGTTCTTC,CASSRTLPGGVSYNEQFF
-,TRBV6-5,TRBJ2-7,-,TGTGCCAGCAAAAGGGGACACCACTCCTACGAGCAGTACTTC,CASKRGHHSYEQYF
-,TRBV30,TRBJ1-1,-,TGTGCCTGGAGTATGGAGGGAAGCACTGAAGCTTTCTTT,CAWSMEGSTEAFF
-,TRBV7-8,TRBJ1-2,TRBD1,TGTGCCAGCAGCTACCACAGGGGTGGCTACACCTTC,CASSYHRGGYTF
-,TRBV11-2,TRBJ2-7,TRBD1,TGTGCCAGCAGCTTCCGGGACAGGTCCAACGAGCAGTACTTC,CASSFRDRSNEQYF